Below are 32 T cell receptor beta chains sequenced from a single sample in a study of T cell responses to AZD1222 COVID-19 vaccine. Measured with immunoSEQ multiplex PCR; TCRdb has only the in-frame clones, and not every one. Of roughly 200,000 clones in the sample, over 85% are singletons; the top ten hold less than 4.5%. The specimen was peripheral blood, collected 28 days after the second dose of the MenACWY control vaccine. Receptors were obtained from an adult who received the MenACWY meningococcal vaccine as a control.

For this clone: The sample holds other DNA sequences that translate to the same CDR3. This chain connects TRBV19 to TRBJ2-3, with a tentative D call TRBD1 (5 bases). Germline lookup yields CDR1 LNHDA and CDR2 SQIVND (reference sequence). CDR3 size: 11 residues. V dropped 7 bases and J dropped 6 bases, with 8 bases sitting between them. The CDR3 reads CASKGRDTQYF. The CDR3, as DNA: TGTGCCAGTAAGGGGCGCGATACGCAGTATTTT.

The chain couples TRBV4-1 to TRBJ2-1; no clear D gene. The germline CDR1 and CDR2 sequences are MGHRA and YSYEKL. The CDR3 loop spans 17 amino acids. V shed 0 bases and J shed 4 bases, with 16 bases lying between them. Written as DNA, the CDR3 is TGCGCCAGCAGCCAAGACCTTGTGGGAATTCGGTACAATGAGCAGTTCTTC. Protein sequence: CASSQDLVGIRYNEQFF.

This clone was picked up one time. J is TRBJ1-2 and V is TRBV13; TRBD1 aligns across 9 bases. The germline CDR1 and CDR2 sequences are PRHDT and FYEKMQ (reference sequence). V dropped 4 bases and J dropped 8; count of bases not matched to a gene: 14. CDR3 length equals 16 residues. Here the CDR3 reads CASSSVPGQGTGGYTF. In DNA, the CDR3 is TGTGCCAGCAGCTCCGTCCCGGGACAGGGAACGGGCGGCTACACCTTC.

The CDR3: CALNRDRGPPFYGYTF. The CDR3 bases are TGTGCCCTCAACCGGGACAGGGGGCCACCTTTCTATGGCTACACCTTC. The chain combines TRBV30 with TRBJ1-2, with 12 bases aligning to TRBD1. Losses at the gene ends were 8 bases for V and 4 bases for J; bases not matched to a gene: 14. Per germline, CDR1 GTSNPN and CDR2 SVGIG (reference sequence). The CDR3 runs 16 residues.

The chain employs TRBV5-4 and TRBJ1-1; weak D call: TRBD1 (6 bases). V was cut by 0 bases and J by 1 base, with 16 bases left in between. Germline-derived CDR1 and CDR2 are SGHNT and YYREEE (reference sequence). The CDR3 is made up of 17 amino acids. The CDR3 nucleotides are TGTGCCAGCAGCTTGGTTGGTTGGGGGCTGAAGAACACTGAAGCTTTCTTT. Translation: CASSLVGWGLKNTEAFF.

The chain employs TRBV14 and TRBJ2-7; a possible D gene is TRBD2 (7 bases). V was cut by 4 bases and J by 5 bases, with 21 bases left in between. Germline values: CDR1 SGHDN, CDR2 FVKESK. There are 16 residues in the CDR3. The CDR3 bases are TGTGCCAGCAGCCCTGTTGGATGGGGGGGCGACCACGAGCAGTACTTC. Residues: CASSPVGWGGDHEQYF.

The chain uses TRBV18 and TRBJ2-2, with D hard to call. The ends were cut back, 2 bases at V and 3 bases at J, with 16 bases in the middle. The CDR3 is 17 amino acids. Germline values: CDR1 KGHSH, CDR2 LQKENI. The CDR3 DNA follows: TGTGCCAGCTCACCAGTTAGGCCACCCCGGGACACCGGGGAGCTGTTTTTT. It yields the protein CASSPVRPPRDTGELFF.

The rearrangement joins TRBV6-5 to TRBJ1-5, with D tentatively TRBD1 (5 bases). Germline loops: CDR1 MNHEY, CDR2 SVGAGI. The V end lost 5 bases, the J end lost 1 base, and 6 bases lay between the germline ends. CDR3 length: 13 amino acids. CDR3 in amino acids: CASSRDSNQPQHF. The CDR3 nucleotides read TGTGCCAGCAGTAGGGACAGCAATCAGCCCCAGCATTTT.

This chain connects TRBV9 to TRBJ2-7, with 9 positions matching TRBD2. Trimming at V came to 0 bases and at J to 2 bases, leaving 3 bases not matched to a gene. The CDR3 contains 15 residues. Per germline, CDR1 SGDLS and CDR2 YYNGEE. This CDR3 is CASSVASGIAYEQYF. The CDR3 bases are TGTGCCAGCAGCGTAGCTAGCGGGATCGCCTACGAGCAGTACTTC.

V and J are TRBV19 and TRBJ2-2; D might be TRBD1 or TRBD2, each matching 5 bases. This CDR3 is 13 amino acids long. The V end was cut by 5 bases, the J end by 2 bases, with 6 bases between. CDR1 and CDR2 (germline): LNHDA, SQIVND (reference sequence). This CDR3 is CASSGGNTGELFF. For the CDR3, the DNA is TGTGCCAGTAGTGGGGGAAACACCGGGGAGCTGTTTTTT.

The V call is TRBV11-3, the J call TRBJ2-2; D not resolved. V lost 1 base to trimming and J lost 5 bases, with 11 bases between them. This CDR3 contains 15 residues. The V gene's germline CDR1 is SGHNT and CDR2 YENEEA. CDR3 nucleotides: TGTGCCAGCAGCTTAGGTTCGATGGGGACCGGGGAGCTGTTTTTT. It specifies CASSLGSMGTGELFF.

Turning to this clone: This CDR3 is also generated by other DNA sequences in the sample. This chain connects TRBV6-2 or TRBV6-3 to TRBJ2-5; D gene ambiguous. V gave up 5 bases and J gave up 1 base, with 2 bases separating them. This CDR3 is built from 11 residues. Germline V lookup: CDR1 MNHEY, CDR2 SVGEGT. For the CDR3, the DNA is TGTGCCAGCAGTCCCCAAGAGACCCAGTACTTC. Encoded protein: CASSPQETQYF.

The chain uses TRBV5-1 and TRBJ1-4; 9 bases match TRBD1. The CDR3 runs 15 residues. J gave up 8 bases and V 0 bases, and 5 bases lay outside the gene matches. CDR1 and CDR2 from the germline V gene are SGHRS and YFSETQ. The CDR3 reads CASSLGDRVWEKLFF. DNA for the CDR3: TGCGCCAGCAGCTTGGGGGACAGGGTGTGGGAAAAACTGTTTTTT.

V usage is TRBV19 and J usage is TRBJ2-1, with 8 bases matching TRBD1. CDR1 is LNHDA, CDR2 SQIVND, per germline (reference sequence). The J segment lost 15 bases and the V segment lost 3 bases, leaving 10 bases of the junction unmatched. This CDR3 has 13 residues. The CDR3 DNA follows: TGTGCCAGTAGTATCTCAACAGGGGGACCCCCGTTCTTC. The encoded protein is CASSISTGGPPFF.

The J gene is TRBJ1-5, the V gene TRBV27, with D uncertain. The V end was cut by 4 bases, the J end by 5 bases, with 15 bases between. This CDR3 is built from 15 residues. Germline V gives CDR1 MNHEY, CDR2 SMNVEV (reference sequence). The CDR3 here is CASSYRQVNDQPQHF. Written as DNA, the CDR3 is TGTGCCAGCAGTTATAGGCAGGTGAACGATCAGCCCCAGCATTTT.

This clone was recorded a few times. V usage is TRBV24-1 and J usage is TRBJ2-1, with D perhaps matching TRBD1 (5 bases). Trimming removed 7 bases at V and 6 bases at J, with 12 bases between. The CDR3 is made up of 13 amino acids. Germline V lookup: CDR1 KGHDR, CDR2 SFDVKD. The CDR3: CATSSGLGNEQFF. DNA of the CDR3: TGTGCCACCAGCTCAGGGTTAGGCAATGAGCAGTTCTTC.

This rearrangement joins TRBV27 to TRBJ2-7; the D gene could be TRBD1 or TRBD2 (5 bases each). The CDR3 is 16 residues long. Trimming removed 5 bases at V and 3 bases at J, with 20 bases between. Germline V gives CDR1 MNHEY, CDR2 SMNVEV (reference sequence). Here the CDR3 DNA reads TGTGCCAGCAGTACCCCTAGGGGAGATCACCGCTACGAGCAGTACTTC. It yields the protein CASSTPRGDHRYEQYF.

This chain joins TRBV28 and TRBJ1-1; D not certain. The V end lost 7 bases, the J end lost 1 base, and 13 bases lay between the germline ends. Germline assignment: CDR1 MDHEN and CDR2 SYDVKM. The CDR3 is 14 residues long. In DNA form, the CDR3 reads TGTGCCAGCAACAGACCGCCCGAGAACACTGAAGCTTTCTTT. Translating gives CASNRPPENTEAFF.

The chain is built from TRBV7-2 and TRBJ2-4; D remains ambiguous. Germline assignment: CDR1 SGHTA and CDR2 FQGNSA. The CDR3 extends over 13 amino acids. The V end was cut by 3 bases, the J end by 5 bases, with 8 bases between. CDR3 sequence (DNA): TGTGCCAGCAGCTTGGCTAGGGAAAACATTCAGTACTTC. Translated, it gives CASSLARENIQYF.

The chain uses TRBV19 and TRBJ1-4, with a tentative D call TRBD1 (6 bases). From germline, CDR1 is LNHDA and CDR2 SQIVND (reference sequence). The V and J ends lost 8 bases and 2 bases respectively, with 18 bases between them. CDR3 length: 16 amino acids. CDR3 coding DNA: TGTGCCAGTGGCCCAAATCGACAGGCTACTAATGAAAAACTGTTTTTT. This codes for CASGPNRQATNEKLFF.

The chain links TRBV18 to TRBJ1-2; D is undetermined. This CDR3 comprises 12 residues. Germline loops: CDR1 KGHSH, CDR2 LQKENI. V was pared by 4 bases and J by 8 bases, with 11 bases between. The CDR3 DNA reads TGTGCCAGCTCACTTTTCTTCGGAGGCTACACCTTC. It is translated as CASSLFFGGYTF.

The V and J genes are TRBV6-1 and TRBJ1-5; D is undetermined. CDR1 and CDR2 (germline): MNHNS, SASEGT. CDR3 length: 14 amino acids. Trimming removed 2 bases from V and 3 bases from J, with 8 bases in between. The CDR3 region is CASSENNNNQPQHF. CDR3 nucleotide sequence: TGTGCCAGCAGTGAAAACAACAACAATCAGCCCCAGCATTTT.

The J gene is TRBJ2-5, the V gene TRBV30; 9 positions match TRBD2. V was clipped by 4 bases and J by 1 base; unmatched bases: 4. The CDR3 sequence is 14 residues long. Germline lookup yields CDR1 GTSNPN and CDR2 SVGIG (reference sequence). The CDR3: CAWIGREGQETQYF. DNA for the CDR3: TGTGCCTGGATAGGGCGGGAGGGCCAAGAGACCCAGTACTTC.

The chain uses TRBV21-1 and TRBJ1-2; no check of the table's D call, TRBD1, against the DNA was made. TRBV21-1 is listed as a pseudogene. The CDR3 sequence is 16 residues long. The CDR3 loop reads CASSKEPETGNYGYTF. Written as DNA, the CDR3 is TGTGCCAGCAGCAAAGAACCTGAGACAGGGAACTATGGCTACACCTTC.

In this sample, this clone turned up once. The chain is built from TRBV28 and TRBJ1-1, with 8 nucleotides matching TRBD1. This CDR3 has 16 amino acids. The junction had 8 bases not matched to a gene; V was cut back by 5 bases and J by 0 bases. Germline V gene lookup returns CDR1 MDHEN and CDR2 SYDVKM. The CDR3 loop is CASSGVRDRMNTEAFF. DNA for the CDR3: TGTGCCAGCAGTGGGGTAAGGGACAGGATGAACACTGAAGCTTTCTTT.

The rearrangement links TRBV9 to TRBJ1-3; D is perhaps TRBD1 (6 bases). Trimming stripped 0 bases from V and 9 bases from J, with 13 bases between. Germline V gives CDR1 SGDLS, CDR2 YYNGEE. This CDR3 comprises 14 residues. CDR3 DNA: TGTGCCAGCAGCGTAGAGGCGGGGGCGGGCACCATATATTTT. It is translated as CASSVEAGAGTIYF.

This clone was observed a single time. The CDR3 DNA sequence: TGTGCCAGCTCCCCCGGGACTAGCCTGAACACCGGGGAGCTGTTTTTT. Protein sequence: CASSPGTSLNTGELFF. The J gene is TRBJ2-2, the V gene TRBV18; 9 positions agree with TRBD2. This CDR3 has 16 residues. Trimming took 6 bases from V and 1 from J; bases not matched to a gene: 6. Germline V lookup: CDR1 KGHSH, CDR2 LQKENI.

The chain links TRBV28 to TRBJ2-7; weak D call: TRBD1 (6 bases). From germline, CDR1 is MDHEN and CDR2 SYDVKM. Between the trimmed V and J ends, which lost 1 base and 1 base, there was a span of 8 bases. This CDR3 is 14 amino acids long. CDR3 sequence: CASSLFDRSYEQYF. The CDR3 DNA reads as TGTGCCAGCAGTTTATTTGACAGGTCCTACGAGCAGTACTTC.

This clone was counted a single time. This chain connects TRBV19 to TRBJ1-5; 7 bases map to TRBD1. Trimming cost V 5 bases and J 4 bases; bases outside gene matches: 5. The CDR3 runs to 14 residues. The germline CDR1 and CDR2 sequences are LNHDA and SQIVND (reference sequence). This CDR3 is CASSGQGVNQPQHF. The CDR3 DNA reads TGTGCCAGTAGTGGCCAGGGGGTAAATCAGCCCCAGCATTTT.

CDR3 DNA: TGTGCCAGCAGCGTAGGGCCCTCGGGGTTGAGCGGAAGTAGCACAGATACGCAGTATTTT. Translating it yields CASSVGPSGLSGSSTDTQYF. The gene calls are TRBV9 and TRBJ2-3, with D possibly being TRBD2 (5 bases). Germline CDR1 SGDLS, CDR2 YYNGEE. The V end was cut by 0 bases, the J end by 0 bases, with 23 bases between. There are 20 residues in the CDR3.

This rearrangement joins TRBV18 to TRBJ2-1, with a tentative D call TRBD2 (6 bases). This CDR3 contains 16 residues. Germline V gene lookup returns CDR1 KGHSH and CDR2 LQKENI. Between the trimmed V and J ends, which lost 2 bases and 1 base, there was a span of 12 bases. This CDR3 reads CASSPISRGSYNEQFF. The CDR3, as DNA: TGTGCCAGCTCACCAATTTCTCGGGGGTCCTACAATGAGCAGTTCTTC.

J is TRBJ2-7 and V is TRBV2, with 12 positions matching TRBD2. The ends lost 6 bases at V and 0 bases at J; junction bases unmatched: 3. The germline V gene encodes CDR1 SNHLY and CDR2 FYNNEI. The CDR3 sequence is 15 residues long. CDR3 residues: CASRPTSGSSYEQYF. The CDR3 nucleotides read TGTGCCAGCAGACCGACTAGCGGGAGCTCCTACGAGCAGTACTTC.